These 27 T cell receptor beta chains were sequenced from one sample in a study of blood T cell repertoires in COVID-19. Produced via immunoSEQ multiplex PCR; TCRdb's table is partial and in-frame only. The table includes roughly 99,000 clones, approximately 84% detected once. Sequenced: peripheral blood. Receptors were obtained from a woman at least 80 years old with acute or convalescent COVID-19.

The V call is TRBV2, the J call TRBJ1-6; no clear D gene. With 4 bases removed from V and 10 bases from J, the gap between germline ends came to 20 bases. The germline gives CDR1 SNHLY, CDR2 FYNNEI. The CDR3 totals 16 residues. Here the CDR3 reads CASSGQTALNDSPLHF. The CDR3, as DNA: TGTGCCAGCAGTGGACAAACCGCCCTGAACGACTCACCCCTCCACTTT.

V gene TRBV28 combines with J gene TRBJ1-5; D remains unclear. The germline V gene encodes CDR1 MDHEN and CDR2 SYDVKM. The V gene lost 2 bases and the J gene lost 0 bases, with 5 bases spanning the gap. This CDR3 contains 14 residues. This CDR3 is CASSLDYSNQPQHF. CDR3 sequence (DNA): TGTGCCAGCAGTTTAGACTATAGCAATCAGCCCCAGCATTTT. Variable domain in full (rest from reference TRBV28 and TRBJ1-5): DVKVTQSSRYLVKRTGEKVFLECVQDMDHENMFWYRQDPGLGLRLIYFSYDVKMKEKGDIPEGYSVSREKKERFSLILESASTNQTSMYLCASSLDYSNQPQHFGDGTRLSIL.

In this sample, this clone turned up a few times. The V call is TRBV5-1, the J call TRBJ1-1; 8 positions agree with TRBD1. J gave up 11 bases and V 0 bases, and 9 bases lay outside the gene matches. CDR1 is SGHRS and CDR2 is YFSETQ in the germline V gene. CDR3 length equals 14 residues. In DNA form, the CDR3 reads TGCGCCAGCAGCTTGGCCCAGGGGGCGCAGGTCGCTTTCTTT. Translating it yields CASSLAQGAQVAFF.

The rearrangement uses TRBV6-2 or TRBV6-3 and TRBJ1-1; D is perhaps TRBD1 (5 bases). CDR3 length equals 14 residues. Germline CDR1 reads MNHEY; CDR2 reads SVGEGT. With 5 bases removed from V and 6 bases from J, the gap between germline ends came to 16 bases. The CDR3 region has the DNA TGTGCCAGCAGTCGGTCGTTCGGGACTGCTGAAGCTTTCTTT. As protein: CASSRSFGTAEAFF.

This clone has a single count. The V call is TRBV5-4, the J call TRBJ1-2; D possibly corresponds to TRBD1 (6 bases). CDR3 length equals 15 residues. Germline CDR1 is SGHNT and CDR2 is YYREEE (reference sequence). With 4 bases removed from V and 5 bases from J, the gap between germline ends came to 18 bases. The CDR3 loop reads CASSPGTSGRYGYTF. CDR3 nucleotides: TGTGCCAGCAGCCCCGGGACAAGTGGGAGATATGGCTACACCTTC. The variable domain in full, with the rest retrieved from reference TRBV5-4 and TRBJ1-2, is ETGVTQSPTHLIKTRGQQVTLRCSSQSGHNTVSWYQQALGQGPQFIFQYYREEENGRGNFPPRFSGLQFPNYSSELNVNALELDDSALYLCASSPGTSGRYGYTFGSGTRLTVV.

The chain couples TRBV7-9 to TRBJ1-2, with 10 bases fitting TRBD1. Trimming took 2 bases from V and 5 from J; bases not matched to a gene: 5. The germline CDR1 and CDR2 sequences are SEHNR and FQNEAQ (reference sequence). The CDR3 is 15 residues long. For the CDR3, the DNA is TGTGCCAGCAGCTTAACCGGGACAGGGGTTTATGGCTACACCTTC. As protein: CASSLTGTGVYGYTF.

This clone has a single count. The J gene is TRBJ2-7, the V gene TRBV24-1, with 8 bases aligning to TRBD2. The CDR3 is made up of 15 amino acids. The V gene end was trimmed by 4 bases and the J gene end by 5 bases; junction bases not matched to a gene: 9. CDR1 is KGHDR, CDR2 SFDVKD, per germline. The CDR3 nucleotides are TGTGCCACCAGTGACCCGAGCGGGGGAAGGGACGAGCAGTACTTC. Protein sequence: CATSDPSGGRDEQYF.

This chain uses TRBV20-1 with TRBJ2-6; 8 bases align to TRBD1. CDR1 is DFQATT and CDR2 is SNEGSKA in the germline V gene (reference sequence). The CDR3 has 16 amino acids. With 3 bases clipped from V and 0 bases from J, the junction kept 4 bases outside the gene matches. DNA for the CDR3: TGCAGTGCTAGTGGACAGGGCCTCTCTGGGGCCAACGTCCTGACTTTC. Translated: CSASGQGLSGANVLTF.

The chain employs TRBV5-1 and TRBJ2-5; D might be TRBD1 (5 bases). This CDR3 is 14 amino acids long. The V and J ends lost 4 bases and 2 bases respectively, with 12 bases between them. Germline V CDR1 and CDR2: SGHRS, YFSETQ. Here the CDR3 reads CASSLYRIQETQYF. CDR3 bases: TGCGCCAGCAGCCTATACAGGATTCAAGAGACCCAGTACTTC.

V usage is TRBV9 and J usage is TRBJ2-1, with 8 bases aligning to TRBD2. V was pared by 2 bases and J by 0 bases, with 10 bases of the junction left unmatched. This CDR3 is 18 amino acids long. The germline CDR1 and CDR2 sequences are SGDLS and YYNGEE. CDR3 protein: CASSVRVAGSSSYNEQFF. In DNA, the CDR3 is TGTGCCAGCAGCGTTCGTGTAGCGGGGTCAAGCTCCTACAATGAGCAGTTCTTC. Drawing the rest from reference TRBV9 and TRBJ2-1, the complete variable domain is DSGVTQTPKHLITATGQRVTLRCSPRSGDLSVYWYQQSLDQGLQFLIQYYNGEERAKGNILERFSAQQFPDLHSELNLSSLELGDSALYFCASSVRVAGSSSYNEQFFGPGTRLTVL.

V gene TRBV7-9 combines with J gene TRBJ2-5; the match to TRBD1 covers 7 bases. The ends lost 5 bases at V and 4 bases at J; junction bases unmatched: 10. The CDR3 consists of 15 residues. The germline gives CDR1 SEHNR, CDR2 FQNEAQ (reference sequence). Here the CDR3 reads CASSQGTDKGETQYF. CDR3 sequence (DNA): TGTGCCAGCAGCCAGGGGACAGATAAAGGAGAGACCCAGTACTTC.

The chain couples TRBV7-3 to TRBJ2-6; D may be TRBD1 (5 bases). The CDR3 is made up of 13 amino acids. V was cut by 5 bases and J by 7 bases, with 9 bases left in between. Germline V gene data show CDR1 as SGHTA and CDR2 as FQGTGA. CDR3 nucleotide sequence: TGTGCCAGCAGCACGCAGGGTGCCAACGTCCTGACTTTC. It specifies CASSTQGANVLTF.

The CDR3 nucleotides are TGTGCCAGTAGTATAGAAGACAGGGCCACCTACGAGCAGTACTTC. Its protein product is CASSIEDRATYEQYF. The chain employs TRBV19 and TRBJ2-7, with 7 bases identical to TRBD1. Germline assignment: CDR1 LNHDA and CDR2 SQIVND (reference sequence). V dropped 0 bases and J dropped 2; count of bases not matched to a gene: 4. This CDR3 is built from 15 residues. The variable domain in full, completed from reference TRBV19 and TRBJ2-7, reads DGGITQSPKYLFRKEGQNVTLSCEQNLNHDAMYWYRQDPGQGLRLIYYSQIVNDFQKGDIAEGYSVSREKKESFPLTVTSAQKNPTAFYLCASSIEDRATYEQYFGPGTRLTVT.

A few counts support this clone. Written as DNA, the CDR3 is TGTGCCAGCAGTGGGGGGGGCACAGATACGCAGTATTTT. Protein product: CASSGGGTDTQYF. V is TRBV2 and J is TRBJ2-3; tentatively, D is TRBD2 (6 bases). The germline V and J ends were trimmed by 4 bases and 1 base, with 6 bases remaining between them. CDR3 length equals 13 residues. The V gene's germline CDR1 is SNHLY and CDR2 FYNNEI. Filled out from reference TRBV2 and TRBJ2-3, the complete variable domain reads EPEVTQTPSHQVTQMGQEVILRCVPISNHLYFYWYRQILGQKVEFLVSFYNNEISEKSEIFDDQFSVERPDGSNFTLKIRSTKLEDSAMYFCASSGGGTDTQYFGPGTRLTVL.

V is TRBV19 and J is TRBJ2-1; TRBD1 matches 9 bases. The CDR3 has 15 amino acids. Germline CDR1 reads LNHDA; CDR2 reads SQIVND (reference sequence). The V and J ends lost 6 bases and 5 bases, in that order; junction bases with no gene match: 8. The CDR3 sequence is CASRQTGGSHNEQFF. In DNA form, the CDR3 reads TGTGCCAGTAGACAGACAGGGGGTTCCCACAATGAGCAGTTCTTC.

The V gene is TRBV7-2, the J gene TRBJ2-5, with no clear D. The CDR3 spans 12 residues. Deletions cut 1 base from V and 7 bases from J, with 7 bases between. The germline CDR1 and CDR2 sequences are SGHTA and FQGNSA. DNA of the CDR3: TGTGCCAGCAGCTTAGAGGAGTGGACCCAGTACTTC. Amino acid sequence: CASSLEEWTQYF.

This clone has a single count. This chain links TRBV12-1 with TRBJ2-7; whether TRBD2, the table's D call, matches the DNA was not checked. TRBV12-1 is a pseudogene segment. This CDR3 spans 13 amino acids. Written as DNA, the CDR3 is TGTGCCAGCGGACCCAGCCGGGACTACGAGCAGTACGTC. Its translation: CASGPSRDYEQYV.

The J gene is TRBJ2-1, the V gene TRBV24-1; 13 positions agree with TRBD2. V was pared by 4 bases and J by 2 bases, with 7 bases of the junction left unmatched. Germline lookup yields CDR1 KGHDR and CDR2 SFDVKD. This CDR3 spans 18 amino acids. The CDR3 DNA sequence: TGTGCCACCAGTGAGCCCGGGACTAGCGGGGCCGCCTACAATGAGCAGTTCTTC. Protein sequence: CATSEPGTSGAAYNEQFF.

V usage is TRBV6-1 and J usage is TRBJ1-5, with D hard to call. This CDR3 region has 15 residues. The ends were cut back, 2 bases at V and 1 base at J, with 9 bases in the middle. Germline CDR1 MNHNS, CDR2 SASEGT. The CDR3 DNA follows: TGTGCCAGCAGTGAACCTGCCGGGAGCAATCAGCCCCAGCATTTT. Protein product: CASSEPAGSNQPQHF.

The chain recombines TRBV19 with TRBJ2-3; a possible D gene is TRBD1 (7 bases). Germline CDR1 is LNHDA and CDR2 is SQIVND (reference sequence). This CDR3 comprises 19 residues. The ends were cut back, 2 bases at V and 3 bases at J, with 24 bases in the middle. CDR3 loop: CASSITGGDRTRRTDTQYF. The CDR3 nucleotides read TGTGCCAGTAGTATAACGGGCGGGGACAGAACGAGAAGGACAGATACGCAGTATTTT.

The CDR3 is CASSLGASGRVNEQFF. The CDR3 nucleotides are TGTGCCAGCAGCTTGGGGGCTAGCGGGAGGGTGAATGAGCAGTTCTTC. V is TRBV5-6 and J is TRBJ2-1; 12 nucleotides line up with TRBD2. Germline V gene sequence: CDR1 SGHDT, CDR2 YYEEEE. This CDR3 comprises 16 residues. Trimming removed 0 bases from V and 7 bases from J; junction bases left unmatched: 5.

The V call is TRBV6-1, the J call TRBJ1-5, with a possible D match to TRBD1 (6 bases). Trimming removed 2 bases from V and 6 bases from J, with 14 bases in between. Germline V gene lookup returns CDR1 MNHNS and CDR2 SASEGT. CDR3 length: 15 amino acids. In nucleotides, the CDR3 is TGTGCCAGCAGTGAAACAGGGTTATTATCTCAGCCCCAGCATTTT. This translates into CASSETGLLSQPQHF.

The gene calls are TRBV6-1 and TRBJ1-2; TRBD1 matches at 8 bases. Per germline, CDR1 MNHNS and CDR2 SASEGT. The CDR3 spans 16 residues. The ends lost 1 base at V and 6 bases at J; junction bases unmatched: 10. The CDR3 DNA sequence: TGTGCCAGCAGTGAAGGGCCAAGACAGGGGCGGGATGGCTACACCTTC. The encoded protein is CASSEGPRQGRDGYTF.

The CDR3 DNA reads as TGTGCCAGCACCGGGGGGCTCGGAAACACCATATATTTT. Translated: CASTGGLGNTIYF. The chain links TRBV2 to TRBJ1-3; tentatively, D is TRBD1 (6 bases). The V end lost 7 bases, the J end lost 4 bases, and 11 bases lay between the germline ends. CDR1 and CDR2 from the germline V gene are SNHLY and FYNNEI. The CDR3 spans 13 residues.

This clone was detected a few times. The CDR3 region has the DNA TGTGCCAGCACCCAGGGCTTCGTGACCCAGTACTTC. Translated, it gives CASTQGFVTQYF. The rearrangement links TRBV7-9 to TRBJ2-5, with D maybe TRBD1 (5 bases). The CDR3 is 12 residues long. V lost 7 bases to trimming and J lost 7 bases, with 13 bases between them. Germline V gene lookup returns CDR1 SEHNR and CDR2 FQNEAQ (reference sequence).

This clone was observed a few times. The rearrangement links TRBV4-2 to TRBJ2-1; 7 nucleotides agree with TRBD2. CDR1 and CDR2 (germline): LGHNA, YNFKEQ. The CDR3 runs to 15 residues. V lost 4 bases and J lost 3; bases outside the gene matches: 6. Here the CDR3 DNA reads TGTGCCAGCAGCCCGTTGACGGGGGGCTACAATGAGCAGTTCTTC. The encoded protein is CASSPLTGGYNEQFF.

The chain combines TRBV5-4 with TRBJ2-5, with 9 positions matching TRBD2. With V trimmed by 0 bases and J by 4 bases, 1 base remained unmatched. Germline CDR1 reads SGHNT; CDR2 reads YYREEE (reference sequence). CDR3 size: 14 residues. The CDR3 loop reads CASSLGRGGETQYF. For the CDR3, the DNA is TGTGCCAGCAGCTTGGGGCGGGGGGGAGAGACCCAGTACTTC.